Presented here are 2 T cell receptor beta chains from one specimen sequenced in a study of beta chain features in type 1 diabetes. Study-wide findings and caveats: People with Type 1 diabetes carried modestly yet significantly shorter TCRB CDR3s in all four CD4+ subsets.

The entirety of the isolated RNA underwent reverse transcription, so expressed TCRB transcripts were sequenced. Clones were read by immunoSEQ multiplex PCR, and TCRdb kept only the in-frame ones, dropping some. The repertoire holds more than 200,000 clones, roughly 17% seen once, with about 0.08% in the top ten. These receptors have no known antigen. The sequenced material came from naive CD4+ T cells from blood. Every receptor here comes from a man aged 25-45 years with type 1 diabetes.

V is TRBV28 and J is TRBJ2-7, with TRBD1 matching 7 bases. The germline V gene encodes CDR1 MDHEN and CDR2 SYDVKM. V was pared by 6 bases and J by 2 bases, with 10 bases of the junction left unmatched. The CDR3 sequence is 15 residues long. Here the CDR3 DNA reads TGTGCCAGCAGCCCGACCCGGGACAGAGCCTACGAGCAGTACTTC. It codes for CASSPTRDRAYEQYF. The whole variable domain, remainder taken from reference TRBV28 and TRBJ2-7, is DVKVTQSSRYLVKRTGEKVFLECVQDMDHENMFWYRQDPGLGLRLIYFSYDVKMKEKGDIPEGYSVSREKKERFSLILESASTNQTSMYLCASSPTRDRAYEQYFGPGTRLTVT.

The V gene is TRBV5-1, the J gene TRBJ2-1; no clear D gene. CDR1 is SGHRS and CDR2 is YFSETQ in the germline V gene. The V end lost 5 bases, the J end lost 5 bases, and 8 bases lay between the germline ends. The CDR3 runs to 12 residues. The CDR3 sequence: CASSLNNNEQFF. CDR3 DNA: TGCGCCAGCAGTCTCAATAACAATGAGCAGTTCTTC.